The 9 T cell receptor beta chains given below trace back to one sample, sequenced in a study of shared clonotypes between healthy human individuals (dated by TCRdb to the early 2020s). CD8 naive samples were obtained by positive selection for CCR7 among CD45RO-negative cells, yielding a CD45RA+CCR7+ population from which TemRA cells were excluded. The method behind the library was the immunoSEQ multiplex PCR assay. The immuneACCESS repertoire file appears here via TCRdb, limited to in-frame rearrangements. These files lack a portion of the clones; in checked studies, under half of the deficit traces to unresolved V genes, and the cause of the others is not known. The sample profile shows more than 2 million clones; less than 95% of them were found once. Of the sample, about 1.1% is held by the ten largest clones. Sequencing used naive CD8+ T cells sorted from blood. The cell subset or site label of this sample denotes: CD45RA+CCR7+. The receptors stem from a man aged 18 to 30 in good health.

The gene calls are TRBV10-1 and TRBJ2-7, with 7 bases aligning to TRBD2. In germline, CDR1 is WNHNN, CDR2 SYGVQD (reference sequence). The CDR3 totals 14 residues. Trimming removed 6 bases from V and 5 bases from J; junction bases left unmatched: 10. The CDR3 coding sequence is TGCGCCAGCAGCAAAACAGGACTAGTGGACGAGCAGTACTTC. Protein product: CASSKTGLVDEQYF.

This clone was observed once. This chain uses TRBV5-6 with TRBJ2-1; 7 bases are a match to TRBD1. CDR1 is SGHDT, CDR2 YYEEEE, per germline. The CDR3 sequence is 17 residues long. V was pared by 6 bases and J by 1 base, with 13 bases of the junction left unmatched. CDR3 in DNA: TGTGCCAGCAACACAGGGGACAGCCCACCTTCCTACAATGAGCAGTTCTTC. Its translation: CASNTGDSPPSYNEQFF.

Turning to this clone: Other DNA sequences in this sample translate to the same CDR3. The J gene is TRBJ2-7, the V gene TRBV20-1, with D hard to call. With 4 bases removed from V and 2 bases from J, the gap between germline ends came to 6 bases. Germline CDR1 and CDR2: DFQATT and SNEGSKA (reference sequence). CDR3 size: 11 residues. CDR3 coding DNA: TGCAGTGCTACCTCAGCCTACGAGCAGTACTTC. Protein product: CSATSAYEQYF.

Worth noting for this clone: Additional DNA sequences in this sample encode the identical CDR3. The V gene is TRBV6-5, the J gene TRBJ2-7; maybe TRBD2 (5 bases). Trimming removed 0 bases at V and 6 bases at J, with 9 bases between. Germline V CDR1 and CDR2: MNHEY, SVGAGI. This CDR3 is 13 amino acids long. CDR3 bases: TGTGCCAGCAGTTACTCTGAGGGCCTCGAGCAGTACTTC. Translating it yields CASSYSEGLEQYF.

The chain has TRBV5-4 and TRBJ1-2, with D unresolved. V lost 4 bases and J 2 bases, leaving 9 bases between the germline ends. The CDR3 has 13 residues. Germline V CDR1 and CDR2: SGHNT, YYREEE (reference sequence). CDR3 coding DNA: TGTGCCAGCAGCCATGGAGGGAACTATGGCTACACCTTC. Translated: CASSHGGNYGYTF.

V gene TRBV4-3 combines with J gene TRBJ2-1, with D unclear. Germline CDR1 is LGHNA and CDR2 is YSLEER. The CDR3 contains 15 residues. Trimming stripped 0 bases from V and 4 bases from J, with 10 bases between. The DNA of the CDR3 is TGCGCCAGCAGCCAAGAATTCCTACAGTACAATGAGCAGTTCTTC. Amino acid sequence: CASSQEFLQYNEQFF.

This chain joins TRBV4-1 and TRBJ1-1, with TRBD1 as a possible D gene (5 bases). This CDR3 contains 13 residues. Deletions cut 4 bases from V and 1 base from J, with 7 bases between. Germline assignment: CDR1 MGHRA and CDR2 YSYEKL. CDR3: CASSLQENTEAFF. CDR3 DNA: TGCGCCAGCAGCCTACAGGAGAACACTGAAGCTTTCTTT.

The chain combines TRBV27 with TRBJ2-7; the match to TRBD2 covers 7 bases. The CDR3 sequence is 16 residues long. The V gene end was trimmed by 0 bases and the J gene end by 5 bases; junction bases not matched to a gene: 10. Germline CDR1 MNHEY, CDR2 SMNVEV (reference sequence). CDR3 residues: CASSLSPGAGENEQYF. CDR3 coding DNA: TGTGCCAGCAGTTTATCACCTGGCGCGGGAGAAAACGAGCAGTACTTC.

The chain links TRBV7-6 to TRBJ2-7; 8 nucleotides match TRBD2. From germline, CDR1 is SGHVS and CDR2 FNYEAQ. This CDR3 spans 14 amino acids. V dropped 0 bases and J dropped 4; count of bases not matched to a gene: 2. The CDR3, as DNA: TGTGCCAGCAGCTTAGCTAGCGGGGAATACGAGCAGTACTTC. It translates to CASSLASGEYEQYF.